The 13 T cell receptor beta chains below were found in one sample sequenced in a study of blood T cell repertoires in COVID-19 (dated by TCRdb to the early 2020s). The method was the immunoSEQ multiplex PCR assay. In its TCRdb copy, this immuneACCESS table keeps in-frame sequences only and misses some clones. Where compared with another copy, unresolved V genes explain less than half of these, and the others have no known cause. Recorded for this sample are about 130,000 clones; roughly 77% of them occurred a single time. Of the sample, approximately 5% falls within the top ten clones. Sequencing was performed on peripheral blood. Source of these receptors: a woman aged 70 to 79 with COVID-19, enrolled during active disease.

The chain joins TRBV5-1 to TRBJ1-3; D unresolved. The CDR3 extends over 13 amino acids. V was trimmed by 0 bases and J by 3 bases, leaving 4 bases between them. Germline lookup yields CDR1 SGHRS and CDR2 YFSETQ. The CDR3 sequence is CASSLGGGNTIYF. CDR3 DNA: TGCGCCAGCAGCTTGGGCGGTGGAAACACCATATATTTT. Together with reference TRBV5-1 and TRBJ1-3, the CDR3 gives the full variable domain: KAGVTQTPRYLIKTRGQQVTLSCSPISGHRSVSWYQQTPGQGLQFLFEYFSETQRNKGNFPGRFSGRQFSNSRSEMNVSTLELGDSALYLCASSLGGGNTIYFGEGSWLTVV.

The chain uses TRBV27 and TRBJ2-2; D is unclear. Trimming took 3 bases from V and 6 from J, leaving 14 bases between them. CDR1 is MNHEY, CDR2 SMNVEV, per germline (reference sequence). This CDR3 has 15 amino acids. CDR3 protein: CASSLGDTVPGELFF. CDR3 DNA sequence: TGTGCCAGCAGTTTGGGCGACACCGTACCCGGGGAGCTGTTTTTT.

V is TRBV10-2 and J is TRBJ2-2, with TRBD2 matching 10 bases. The CDR3 is 18 residues long. The J segment lost 1 base and the V segment lost 5 bases, leaving 10 bases of the junction unmatched. Germline V lookup: CDR1 WSHSY, CDR2 SAAADI. CDR3 in amino acids: CASSRASGGGKNTGELFF. CDR3 coding DNA: TGCGCCAGCAGTCGGGCTAGCGGGGGCGGAAAGAACACCGGGGAGCTGTTTTTT.

This clone was seen only once. This sequence joins TRBV23-1 and TRBJ1-1; tentative D call: TRBD1 (5 bases). TRBV23-1 is placed among ORFs of uncertain function. V lost 7 bases and J lost 1, with 19 bases in between. The CDR3 runs 16 residues. CDR3 sequence: CASNNQPGGGNTEAFF. The CDR3 DNA sequence: TGCGCCAGCAATAACCAACCTGGGGGGGGGAACACTGAAGCTTTCTTT.

The CDR3 sequence: CASSEAHWGGTQYF. The CDR3 coding sequence is TGTGCCAGCAGTGAAGCGCATTGGGGGGGGACCCAGTACTTC. The chain has TRBV6-1 and TRBJ2-5, with TRBD2 matching over 7 bases. Germline V gives CDR1 MNHNS, CDR2 SASEGT. The CDR3 has 14 residues. After removal of 0 bases from V and 7 bases from J, the junction contained 5 bases not matched to a gene.

The CDR3: CASSKSGQGASYEQYF. The DNA for the CDR3 is TGTGCCAGTAGTAAGTCGGGACAGGGGGCTTCCTACGAGCAGTACTTC. The V call is TRBV19, the J call TRBJ2-7; 12 bases align to TRBD1. The CDR3 contains 16 residues. Germline V gives CDR1 LNHDA, CDR2 SQIVND (reference sequence). The junction had 5 bases not matched to a gene; V was cut back by 4 bases and J by 1 base.

V gene TRBV6-5 combines with J gene TRBJ2-7; TRBD1 agrees at 8 bases. V dropped 11 bases and J dropped 2; count of bases not matched to a gene: 11. The CDR3 length is 14 residues. CDR1 is MNHEY and CDR2 is SVGAGI in the germline V gene. CDR3 nucleotide sequence: TGTGCCGTCCGGGACAGGTTCGTTCCCTACGAGCAGTACTTC. Its protein is CAVRDRFVPYEQYF.

CDR3 sequence: CASQRQNGNTIYF. The CDR3 DNA follows: TGTGCCTCTCAAAGACAGAATGGAAACACCATATATTTT. J is TRBJ1-3 and V is TRBV30, with D possibly being TRBD1 (5 bases). Trimming removed 7 bases from V and 3 bases from J, with 13 bases in between. From germline, CDR1 is GTSNPN and CDR2 SVGIG (reference sequence). CDR3 length: 13 amino acids.

The rearrangement uses TRBV5-1 and TRBJ2-7; 11 positions match TRBD1. This CDR3 is built from 15 residues. Trimming at V came to 0 bases and at J to 3 bases, leaving 2 bases not matched to a gene. The germline CDR1 and CDR2 sequences are SGHRS and YFSETQ. As DNA, the CDR3 is TGCGCCAGCAGCTTGGGGACAGGGGGCTTCTACGAGCAGTACTTC. As protein: CASSLGTGGFYEQYF.

The CDR3 protein is CVCPGQRGYEAFF. CDR3 sequence (DNA): TGTGTCTGCCCGGGACAGAGGGGCTATGAAGCTTTCTTT. This chain uses TRBV30 with TRBJ1-1; 7 bases are a match to TRBD1. CDR3 size: 13 residues. The germline CDR1 and CDR2 sequences are GTSNPN and SVGIG (reference sequence).

The rearrangement links TRBV6-5 to TRBJ2-7, with 7 bases fitting TRBD2. V was clipped by 4 bases and J by 2 bases; unmatched bases: 5. This CDR3 region has 14 residues. Germline loops: CDR1 MNHEY, CDR2 SVGAGI. CDR3 residues: CASSLWGGAYEQYF. The CDR3 coding sequence is TGTGCCAGCAGTTTATGGGGGGGTGCCTACGAGCAGTACTTC.

The V gene is TRBV28, the J gene TRBJ1-5, with unresolved D. Germline V gene data show CDR1 as MDHEN and CDR2 as SYDVKM. This CDR3 contains 16 residues. The V end lost 6 bases, the J end lost 0 bases, and 15 bases lay between the germline ends. The CDR3 DNA reads TGTGCCAGCAGGAACCCTCGCGGGCTTAGCAATCAGCCCCAGCATTTT. It specifies CASRNPRGLSNQPQHF. The full variable domain, with the rest looked up from reference TRBV28 and TRBJ1-5, is DVKVTQSSRYLVKRTGEKVFLECVQDMDHENMFWYRQDPGLGLRLIYFSYDVKMKEKGDIPEGYSVSREKKERFSLILESASTNQTSMYLCASRNPRGLSNQPQHFGDGTRLSIL.

This chain joins TRBV12-3 or TRBV12-4 and TRBJ1-1; D is unclear. Trimming removed 7 bases from V and 2 bases from J, with 5 bases in between. The CDR3 contains 11 residues. The CDR3 DNA sequence: TGTGCCAGCACCCTAAACACTGAAGCTTTCTTT. It codes for CASTLNTEAFF.